One and the same sample provided the 17 T cell receptor beta chains below, sequenced in a study of cytomegalovirus exposure and HLA in healthy donors. PCR amplification relied on 60 Vbeta primers (plus 13 Jbeta primers). The table came from immunoSEQ multiplex PCR; TCRdb's copy has only in-frame clones and leaves some out. The table records approximately 240,000 clones, around nine tenths of them present only once. Sequences were obtained from PBMCs. Receptors were obtained from a woman aged 18-30 years in good health and CMV-seronegative.

The V and J genes are TRBV6-6 and TRBJ1-4; D remains unclear. Trimming shortened V by 4 bases and J by 0 bases, and 6 bases separated the two germline ends. The CDR3 is 14 residues long. Germline V CDR1 and CDR2: MNHNY, SVGAGI (reference sequence). CDR3 in DNA: TGTGCCAGCAGTTCGTATGCAACTAATGAAAAACTGTTTTTT. It codes for CASSSYATNEKLFF.

V is TRBV7-6 and J is TRBJ1-2; 8 bases are shared with TRBD1. V lost 5 bases and J lost 0; bases outside the gene matches: 5. The CDR3 has 15 residues. CDR1 is SGHVS and CDR2 is FNYEAQ in the germline V gene. CDR3 in amino acids: CASSPGTGPNYGYTF. In DNA form, the CDR3 reads TGTGCCAGCAGCCCGGGGACAGGTCCTAACTATGGCTACACCTTC.

V gene TRBV10-1 combines with J gene TRBJ2-4, with D tentatively TRBD2 (5 bases). This CDR3 has 13 amino acids. The V gene's germline CDR1 is WNHNN and CDR2 SYGVQD (reference sequence). V was pared by 1 base and J by 7 bases, with 8 bases between. The CDR3 DNA sequence: TGCGCCAGCAGTGAGTACAGAGGGAACATTCAGTACTTC. This codes for CASSEYRGNIQYF.

This clone occurred once. This chain uses TRBV7-2 with TRBJ2-2; 7 bases map to TRBD1. The V gene's germline CDR1 is SGHTA and CDR2 FQGNSA. Trimming took 3 bases from V and 8 from J; bases not matched to a gene: 9. The CDR3 has 15 amino acids. CDR3 loop: CASSFGTARLGELFF. In DNA form, the CDR3 reads TGTGCCAGCAGCTTTGGGACAGCGAGGTTGGGGGAGCTGTTTTTT.

CDR3 loop: CATSRDPGAAGELFF. In nucleotides, the CDR3 is TGTGCCACCAGCAGAGACCCGGGAGCGGCCGGGGAGCTGTTTTTT. The V and J genes are TRBV15 and TRBJ2-2, with D possibly being TRBD2 (6 bases). The germline CDR1 and CDR2 sequences are LNHNV and YYDKDF (reference sequence). V was clipped by 0 bases and J by 6 bases, with 11 bases between them. The CDR3 sequence is 15 residues long.

V usage is TRBV7-9 and J usage is TRBJ2-7; 9 bases map to TRBD1. The V and J ends lost 4 bases and 3 bases, in that order; junction bases with no gene match: 4. The CDR3 extends over 14 amino acids. CDR1 is SEHNR, CDR2 FQNEAQ, per germline (reference sequence). The CDR3 loop is CASSSNRGLYEQYF. DNA for the CDR3: TGTGCCAGCAGCTCCAACAGGGGGCTCTACGAGCAGTACTTC.

J is TRBJ1-2 and V is TRBV4-3; D remains ambiguous. This CDR3 is 14 amino acids long. Germline CDR1 reads LGHNA; CDR2 reads YSLEER. V lost 4 bases and J lost 7, with 16 bases in between. CDR3 nucleotides: TGCGCCAGCAGCCCCTCACTAGGGTTCTCTGGCTACACCTTC. Translating gives CASSPSLGFSGYTF.

This clone was recorded a few times. The V and J genes are TRBV10-3 and TRBJ2-7; D might be TRBD2 (5 bases). Per germline, CDR1 ENHRY and CDR2 SYGVKD. Trimming cost V 0 bases and J 3 bases, with 12 bases left between them. CDR3 length equals 15 residues. CDR3 coding DNA: TGTGCCATCAGTGAGTCGAAGCGGTTAGTCTACGAGCAGTACTTC. As protein: CAISESKRLVYEQYF.

CDR3 region: CASSVGQGASYEQYF. CDR3 DNA sequence: TGTGCCAGCAGCGTAGGGCAGGGGGCATCCTACGAGCAGTACTTC. V and J are TRBV9 and TRBJ2-7; 8 bases are a match to TRBD1. The V segment lost 0 bases and the J segment 1 base; nucleotides outside the gene matches: 3. The CDR3 totals 15 residues. The germline V gene has CDR1 SGDLS and CDR2 YYNGEE. Together with reference TRBV9 and TRBJ2-7, the CDR3 gives the full variable domain: DSGVTQTPKHLITATGQRVTLRCSPRSGDLSVYWYQQSLDQGLQFLIQYYNGEERAKGNILERFSAQQFPDLHSELNLSSLELGDSALYFCASSVGQGASYEQYFGPGTRLTVT.

Points on this clone: The junction departs from germline at one end; a sequencing error may be responsible. The chain combines TRBV4-1 with TRBJ1-2; 8 bases fit TRBD1. This CDR3 is 15 amino acids long. From germline, CDR1 is MGHRA and CDR2 YSYEKL. The CDR3 loop is CASSHPGGADYVYTF. The CDR3 DNA is TGCGCCAGCAGCCACCCAGGGGGCGCGGACTATGTCTACACCTTC.

This clone occurred a few times. The chain couples TRBV7-2 to TRBJ2-7, with 7 bases identical to TRBD1. V was clipped by 5 bases and J by 0 bases; unmatched bases: 7. Looked up from germline, CDR1 is SGHTA and CDR2 is FQGNSA. The CDR3 consists of 15 residues. The CDR3 region has the DNA TGTGCCAGCAGCCCCACAGGGGCGTCCTCCTACGAGCAGTACTTC. Amino acids: CASSPTGASSYEQYF.

This chain connects TRBV5-1 to TRBJ2-7, with 7 bases that match TRBD1. Trimming removed 2 bases from V and 4 bases from J; junction bases left unmatched: 9. Germline V CDR1 and CDR2: SGHRS, YFSETQ. The CDR3 totals 15 residues. CDR3 nucleotide sequence: TGCGCCAGCAGCTTATCGAGGGACAGCGATTACGAGCAGTACTTC. Translating it yields CASSLSRDSDYEQYF.

V gene TRBV6-5 combines with J gene TRBJ1-3, with no clear D. V was clipped by 2 bases and J by 1 base, with 9 bases between them. Germline V lookup: CDR1 MNHEY, CDR2 SVGAGI. The CDR3 is 15 residues long. The CDR3 sequence: CASSYGSGSGNTIYF. The CDR3 bases are TGTGCCAGCAGTTACGGGTCGGGATCTGGAAACACCATATATTTT.

This chain uses TRBV19 with TRBJ2-5, with TRBD2 identical over 7 bases. With 3 bases clipped from V and 2 bases from J, the junction kept 3 bases outside the gene matches. Germline V gene data show CDR1 as LNHDA and CDR2 as SQIVND (reference sequence). The CDR3 spans 14 residues. CDR3: CASSISSGQETQYF. Written as DNA, the CDR3 is TGTGCCAGTAGTATTTCTAGCGGACAAGAGACCCAGTACTTC.

The chain couples TRBV6-4 to TRBJ2-3; 8 bases align to TRBD2. The germline CDR1 and CDR2 sequences are MRHNA and SNTAGT. CDR3 length: 15 amino acids. The J segment lost 1 base and the V segment lost 4 bases, leaving 4 bases of the junction unmatched. The CDR3 nucleotides are TGTGCCAGCAGTGGTACGGGGGGGGGCACAGATACGCAGTATTTT. Residues: CASSGTGGGTDTQYF.

The chain recombines TRBV2 with TRBJ1-2, with 9 bases that match TRBD1. This CDR3 contains 14 residues. Germline V CDR1 and CDR2: SNHLY, FYNNEI. V trimming: 2 bases; J trimming: 7 bases; junction bases outside the gene matches: 5. CDR3 sequence (DNA): TGTGCCAGCAGTGAAAAGAGGACAGGGGTTGGCTACACCTTC. Translation: CASSEKRTGVGYTF.

Only one count was recorded for this clone. The rearrangement links TRBV6-1 to TRBJ1-4; no firm D call. The germline V gene encodes CDR1 MNHNS and CDR2 SASEGT. The CDR3 loop spans 14 amino acids. With 7 bases removed from V and 4 bases from J, the gap between germline ends came to 13 bases. CDR3 in amino acids: CASTERALNEKLFF. CDR3 coding DNA: TGTGCCAGCACTGAGAGGGCCCTTAATGAAAAACTGTTTTTT.